One and the same sample provided the 23 T cell receptor beta chains below, sequenced in a study of cytomegalovirus exposure and HLA in healthy donors. The repertoire was sequenced with immunoSEQ multiplex PCR; TCRdb's copy has only in-frame clones and lacks some. The sample contains about 330,000 clones, roughly 90% of which appear only once. The source material was PBMCs. Receptors were obtained from a woman aged 25 to 45 in good health and CMV-seropositive.

The chain links TRBV27 to TRBJ1-3; D call uncertain. With 3 bases removed from V and 0 bases from J, the gap between germline ends came to 9 bases. The CDR3 length is 15 residues. Per the germline V gene, CDR1 is MNHEY and CDR2 is SMNVEV (reference sequence). CDR3 in amino acids: CASSFKGVSGNTIYF. CDR3 sequence (DNA): TGTGCCAGCAGTTTTAAGGGTGTCTCTGGAAACACCATATATTTT.

V and J are TRBV9 and TRBJ2-7; maybe TRBD2 (5 bases). CDR1 and CDR2 (germline): SGDLS, YYNGEE. The CDR3 totals 14 residues. Trimming removed 1 base from V and 7 bases from J, with 15 bases in between. CDR3 nucleotides: TGTGCCAGCAGCGTACAACTAGAGACGGGGGAGCAGTACTTC. Translating it yields CASSVQLETGEQYF. The entire variable domain, with the rest obtained from reference TRBV9 and TRBJ2-7, is as follows: DSGVTQTPKHLITATGQRVTLRCSPRSGDLSVYWYQQSLDQGLQFLIQYYNGEERAKGNILERFSAQQFPDLHSELNLSSLELGDSALYFCASSVQLETGEQYFGPGTRLTVT.

The gene calls are TRBV6-5 and TRBJ2-2; D may be TRBD1 (5 bases). Germline CDR1 is MNHEY and CDR2 is SVGAGI. The CDR3 is 15 residues long. Deletions cut 1 base from V and 1 base from J, with 7 bases between. CDR3 region: CASSYLGQNTGELFF. The CDR3 DNA reads as TGTGCCAGCAGTTACTTAGGACAGAACACCGGGGAGCTGTTTTTT.

The chain recombines TRBV2 with TRBJ2-7, with D possibly being TRBD2 (6 bases). Germline CDR1 is SNHLY and CDR2 is FYNNEI. Trimming took 6 bases from V and 0 from J, leaving 12 bases between them. The CDR3 contains 14 residues. As DNA, the CDR3 is TGTGCCAGCAGGGGGGGTAGGGGCTCCTACGAGCAGTACTTC. Translation gives CASRGGRGSYEQYF.

The chain uses TRBV9 and TRBJ2-5; D remains ambiguous. The length of the CDR3 is 12 residues. Germline V gives CDR1 SGDLS, CDR2 YYNGEE. With 3 bases removed from V and 5 bases from J, the gap between germline ends came to 8 bases. CDR3 sequence (DNA): TGTGCCAGCAGCGCCCCGTCGGAGACCCAGTACTTC. Protein: CASSAPSETQYF.

The chain carries TRBV29-1 and TRBJ2-2; 12 nucleotides match TRBD2. Germline CDR1 SQVTM, CDR2 ANQGSEA. J gave up 4 bases and V 6 bases, and 6 bases lay outside the gene matches. The CDR3 runs to 15 residues. The DNA for the CDR3 is TGCAGCGTCCCTAGCGGGGGGGAGGCCACCGGGGAGCTGTTTTTT. This sequence encodes CSVPSGGEATGELFF.

The chain is built from TRBV7-9 and TRBJ2-1; 11 bases fit TRBD2. The trim removed 3 bases at V and 0 bases at J, leaving 1 base unmatched. This CDR3 has 16 amino acids. Germline V gene data show CDR1 as SEHNR and CDR2 as FQNEAQ (reference sequence). The CDR3 loop reads CASSFSGGASYNEQFF. CDR3 DNA sequence: TGTGCCAGCAGCTTTAGCGGGGGGGCCTCCTACAATGAGCAGTTCTTC.

This chain links TRBV30 with TRBJ2-2; either TRBD1 or TRBD2 may fit D (5 bases each). CDR3 length: 15 residues. The V gene lost 7 bases and the J gene lost 4 bases, with 19 bases spanning the gap. CDR1 and CDR2 (germline): GTSNPN, SVGIG (reference sequence). The CDR3 sequence is CASPSGRLVTGELFF. CDR3 nucleotides: TGTGCCTCCCCCTCGGGGCGCTTAGTCACCGGGGAGCTGTTTTTT. The whole variable domain, remainder taken from reference TRBV30 and TRBJ2-2, is SQTIHQWPATLVQPVGSPLSLECTVEGTSNPNLYWYRQAAGRGLQLLFYSVGIGQISSEVPQNLSASRPQDRQFILSSKKLLLSDSGFYLCASPSGRLVTGELFFGEGSRLTVL.

The gene calls are TRBV5-4 and TRBJ2-7, with TRBD2 identical over 8 bases. This CDR3 contains 16 residues. CDR1 is SGHNT, CDR2 YYREEE, per germline (reference sequence). Trimming at V came to 4 bases and at J to 5 bases, leaving 14 bases not matched to a gene. CDR3 bases: TGTGCCAGCAGCACGTCGGGGGGGCTTTTCAACGACGAGCAGTACTTC. This gives the protein CASSTSGGLFNDEQYF. The variable domain in full, with the rest retrieved from reference TRBV5-4 and TRBJ2-7, is ETGVTQSPTHLIKTRGQQVTLRCSSQSGHNTVSWYQQALGQGPQFIFQYYREEENGRGNFPPRFSGLQFPNYSSELNVNALELDDSALYLCASSTSGGLFNDEQYFGPGTRLTVT.

The CDR3, as DNA: TGCGCCAGCAGCTTGGAGACTAGCGGGAGTTACGAGCAGTACTTC. This translates into CASSLETSGSYEQYF. The chain uses TRBV5-1 and TRBJ2-7, with 12 nucleotides matching TRBD2. The germline V gene has CDR1 SGHRS and CDR2 YFSETQ. V lost 0 bases, J lost 4 bases, and 2 bases stayed unmatched. The CDR3 is made up of 15 amino acids.

The chain combines TRBV6-6 with TRBJ2-7; D might be TRBD2 (6 bases). The length of the CDR3 is 13 residues. Germline lookup yields CDR1 MNHNY and CDR2 SVGAGI (reference sequence). Trimming took off 6 bases at V and 6 bases at J, with 15 bases between the two ends. The chain's CDR3 is CASRDLTSSEQYF. As DNA, the CDR3 is TGTGCCAGCAGAGACCTAACTAGCAGCGAGCAGTACTTC.

The chain combines TRBV9 with TRBJ2-2, with TRBD1 matching 8 bases. Germline V gene lookup returns CDR1 SGDLS and CDR2 YYNGEE. J gave up 2 bases and V 4 bases, and 16 bases lay outside the gene matches. The CDR3 totals 19 residues. In nucleotides, the CDR3 is TGTGCCAGCAGCCGCGCCGCGGGCAGGGGGCTCCTAAACACCGGGGAGCTGTTTTTT. Protein product: CASSRAAGRGLLNTGELFF.

V usage is TRBV20-1 and J usage is TRBJ2-5; a weak D match, TRBD1 (6 bases). V dropped 5 bases and J dropped 3 bases, with 7 bases sitting between them. The CDR3 consists of 11 residues. The V gene's germline CDR1 is DFQATT and CDR2 SNEGSKA (reference sequence). The CDR3 loop reads CSAWTEETQYF. The CDR3 DNA reads TGCAGTGCTTGGACAGAAGAGACCCAGTACTTC.

V usage is TRBV30 and J usage is TRBJ2-7; 7 bases are shared with TRBD1. V was pared by 0 bases and J by 2 bases, with 10 bases of the junction left unmatched. Germline CDR1 is GTSNPN and CDR2 is SVGIG (reference sequence). This CDR3 region has 16 residues. CDR3 residues: CAWSVPLTGNTYEQYF. As DNA, the CDR3 is TGTGCCTGGAGTGTACCTCTGACAGGGAATACCTACGAGCAGTACTTC.

The gene calls are TRBV29-1 and TRBJ1-3; D remains unclear. Trimming shortened V by 4 bases and J by 0 bases, and 4 bases separated the two germline ends. Germline V lookup: CDR1 SQVTM, CDR2 ANQGSEA. The CDR3 runs 12 residues. This CDR3 reads CSVGHSGNTIYF. CDR3 DNA sequence: TGCAGCGTTGGACACTCTGGAAACACCATATATTTT.

The chain combines TRBV9 with TRBJ1-2; the D gene is possibly TRBD1 (6 bases). The CDR3 sequence is 13 residues long. Trimming stripped 0 bases from V and 8 bases from J, with 11 bases between. Germline V CDR1 and CDR2: SGDLS, YYNGEE. This CDR3 is CASSVAEGVGYTF. CDR3 in DNA: TGTGCCAGCAGCGTAGCCGAGGGGGTGGGCTACACCTTC.

V is TRBV15 and J is TRBJ1-5; 11 nucleotides match TRBD1. The V gene's germline CDR1 is LNHNV and CDR2 YYDKDF (reference sequence). Germline trimming cut 5 bases from V and 4 bases from J; bases unmatched to any gene: 4. This CDR3 contains 15 residues. CDR3 loop: CATSLDRGRNQPQHF. The CDR3 bases are TGTGCCACCAGCTTGGACAGGGGGCGAAATCAGCCCCAGCATTTT.

This sequence joins TRBV21-1 and TRBJ2-7; the table's D call TRBD1 went unverified against the DNA. TRBV21-1 is noted as a pseudogene. The CDR3 loop spans 13 amino acids. The CDR3: CPCPLRGFDEQYF. The CDR3 DNA is TGTCCCTGTCCTTTGAGGGGGTTCGACGAGCAGTACTTC.

The chain joins TRBV7-8 to TRBJ2-7; 8 nucleotides line up with TRBD1. Trimming removed 8 bases from V and 2 bases from J; junction bases left unmatched: 2. This CDR3 spans 12 amino acids. Germline CDR1 reads SGHVS; CDR2 reads FQNEAQ. The CDR3 DNA reads TGTGCCAGCGGACAGGGCCCCTACGAGCAGTACTTC. Translation: CASGQGPYEQYF.

The chain carries TRBV27 and TRBJ1-2; D gene uncertain. V lost 6 bases and J 10 bases, leaving 12 bases between the germline ends. Germline CDR1 reads MNHEY; CDR2 reads SMNVEV (reference sequence). This CDR3 is built from 11 residues. The chain's CDR3 is CASRISGFYTF. CDR3 nucleotides: TGTGCCAGCAGAATCTCAGGTTTCTACACCTTC.

The genes are TRBV6-4 and TRBJ2-7, with TRBD1 matching 11 bases. Germline V gene sequence: CDR1 MRHNA, CDR2 SNTAGT. The CDR3 spans 14 residues. V lost 3 bases to trimming and J lost 3 bases; unmatched junction nucleotides: 1. The chain's CDR3 is CASSEGTGGYEQYF. CDR3 DNA: TGTGCCAGCAGTGAGGGGACAGGGGGCTACGAGCAGTACTTC.

The V and J genes are TRBV27 and TRBJ2-7; a possible D gene is TRBD2 (6 bases). The CDR3 length is 15 residues. From germline, CDR1 is MNHEY and CDR2 SMNVEV (reference sequence). V lost 7 bases and J 0 bases, leaving 16 bases between the germline ends. The CDR3 DNA sequence: TGTGCCAGCAAGTCCCGCGGGGCCAGCTCCTACGAGCAGTACTTC. Its translation: CASKSRGASSYEQYF.

This chain joins TRBV29-1 and TRBJ1-6; TRBD1 might be the D (5 bases). The CDR3 consists of 13 residues. Germline lookup yields CDR1 SQVTM and CDR2 ANQGSEA. The V end lost 2 bases, the J end lost 5 bases, and 7 bases lay between the germline ends. The CDR3 sequence is CSVETGDNSPLHF. Here the CDR3 DNA reads TGCAGCGTTGAAACAGGTGATAATTCACCCCTCCACTTT.